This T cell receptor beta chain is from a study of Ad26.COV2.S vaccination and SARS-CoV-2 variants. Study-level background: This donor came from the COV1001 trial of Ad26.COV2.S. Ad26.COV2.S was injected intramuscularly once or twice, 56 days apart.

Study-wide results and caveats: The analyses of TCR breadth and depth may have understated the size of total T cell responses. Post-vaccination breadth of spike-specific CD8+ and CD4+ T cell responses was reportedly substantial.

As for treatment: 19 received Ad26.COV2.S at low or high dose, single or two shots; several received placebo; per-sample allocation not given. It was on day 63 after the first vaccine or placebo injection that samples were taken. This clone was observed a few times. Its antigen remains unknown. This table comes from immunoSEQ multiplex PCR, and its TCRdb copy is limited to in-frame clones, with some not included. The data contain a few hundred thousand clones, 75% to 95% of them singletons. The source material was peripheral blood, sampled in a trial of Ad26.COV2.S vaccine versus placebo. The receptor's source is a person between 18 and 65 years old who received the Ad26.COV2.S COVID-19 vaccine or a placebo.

The CDR3 sequence: CASSSHLGRAGELFF. The CDR3 DNA sequence: TGTGCCAGCAGCTCCCATTTAGGCCGCGCCGGGGAGCTGTTTTTT. V gene TRBV7-9 combines with J gene TRBJ2-2, with D unclear. Trimming took off 4 bases at V and 6 bases at J, with 15 bases between the two ends. From germline, CDR1 is SEHNR and CDR2 FQNEAQ (reference sequence). The CDR3 has 15 residues.